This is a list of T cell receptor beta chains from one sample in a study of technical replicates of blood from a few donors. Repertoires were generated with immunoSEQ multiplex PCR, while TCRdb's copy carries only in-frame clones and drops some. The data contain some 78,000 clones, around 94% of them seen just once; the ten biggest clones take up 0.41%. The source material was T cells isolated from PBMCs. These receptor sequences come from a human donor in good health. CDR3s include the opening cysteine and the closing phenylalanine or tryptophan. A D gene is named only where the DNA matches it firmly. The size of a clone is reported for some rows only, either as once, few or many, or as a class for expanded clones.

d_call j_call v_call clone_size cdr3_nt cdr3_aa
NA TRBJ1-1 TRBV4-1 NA TGCGCCAGCAGCCAAGCGGGACTTTGGACTGAAGCTTTCTTT CASSQAGLWTEAFF
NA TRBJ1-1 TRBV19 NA TGTGCCAGTAGGTGGGGGGGGACTGAAGCTTTCTTT CASRWGGTEAFF
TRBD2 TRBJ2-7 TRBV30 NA TGTGCCTGGACTAGCGGGAGCCACGAGCAGTACTTC CAWTSGSHEQYF
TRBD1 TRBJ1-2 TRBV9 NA TGTGCCAGCAGCCCGGGACAGGGGGGCTCAGGCTACACCTTC CASSPGQGGSGYTF
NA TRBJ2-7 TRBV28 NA TGTGCCAGCAGCGACAACTACGAGCAGTACTTC CASSDNYEQYF
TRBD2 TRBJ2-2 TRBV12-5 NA TGTGCTAGTGGACGGACTAGCGGTCCCACCGGGGAGCTGTTTTTT CASGRTSGPTGELFF
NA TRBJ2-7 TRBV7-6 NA TGTGCCAGCAGCTTAATCCCCGGCAGGGTAAGCGAGCAGTACTTC CASSLIPGRVSEQYF
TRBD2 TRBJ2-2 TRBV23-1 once TGCGCCAGCAGTCAACCTCTCAGGACTAGCGGAAACCCCTTAAACACCGGGGAGCTGTTTTTT CASSQPLRTSGNPLNTGELFF
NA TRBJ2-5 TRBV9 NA TGTGCCAGCAGCTCCGGAGACTTGGTGTACCAAGAGACCCAGTACTTC CASSSGDLVYQETQYF
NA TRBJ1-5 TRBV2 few TGTGCCAGCAGTGAGATGAGGAGCAATCAGCCCCAGCATTTT CASSEMRSNQPQHF
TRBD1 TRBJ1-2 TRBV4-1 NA TGCGCCAGCAGCCAGGGTGCGGGACAGGGGATGGGCGGCTACACCTTC CASSQGAGQGMGGYTF
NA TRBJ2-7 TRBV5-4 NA TGTGCCAGCACCCTAGGAGGCGAGCAGTACTTC CASTLGGEQYF
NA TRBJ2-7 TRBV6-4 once TGTGCCAGCGCGCGAGGGGGAAGCTCCTACGAGCAGTACTTC CASARGGSSYEQYF
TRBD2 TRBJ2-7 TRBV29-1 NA TGCAGCGTTTGGACTAGCGGGTCCTACGAGCAGTACTTC CSVWTSGSYEQYF
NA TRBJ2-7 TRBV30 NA TGTGCCTGGAGTTATAGCGTCAACTACGAGCAGTACTTC CAWSYSVNYEQYF
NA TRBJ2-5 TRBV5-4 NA TGTGCCAGCAGCTTTCGCGGGACTGAGACCCAGTACTTC CASSFRGTETQYF
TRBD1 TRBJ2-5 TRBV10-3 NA TGTGCCATCAGTGAGGACAGGGATCGGGAGACCCAGTACTTC CAISEDRDRETQYF
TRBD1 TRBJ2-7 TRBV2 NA TGTGCCAGCAGCGAGGACAGGATCTACGAGCAGTACTTC CASSEDRIYEQYF
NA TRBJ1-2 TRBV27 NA TGTGCCAGCAGTATGGCCCGGGGCTATGGCTACACCTTC CASSMARGYGYTF
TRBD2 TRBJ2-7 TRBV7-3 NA TGTGCCAGCAGCTCCATGGGACTAGCGGGAGCATCGGGGCAGTACTTC CASSSMGLAGASGQYF
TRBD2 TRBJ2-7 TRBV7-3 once TGTGCCAGCAGCCCGGGGACTAATAGCGAGCAGTACTTC CASSPGTNSEQYF
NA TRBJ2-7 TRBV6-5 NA TGTGCCAGCAGTTACTCGTTTGGGGGCCACGAGCAGTACTTC CASSYSFGGHEQYF
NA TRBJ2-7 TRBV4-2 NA TGTGCCAGCAGCCAAGATCTCGCAGGTCTCTACGAGCAGTACTTC CASSQDLAGLYEQYF
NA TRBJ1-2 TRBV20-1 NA TGCAGTGTCAGAGGGGGCTATGGCTACACCTTC CSVRGGYGYTF
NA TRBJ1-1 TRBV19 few TGTGCCAGTAGTACGACAGGGAACACTGAAGCTTTCTTT CASSTTGNTEAFF
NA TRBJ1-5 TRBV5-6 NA TGTGCCAGCAGCCGCCGCGGGGGACAAGGCAATCAGCCCCAGCATTTT CASSRRGGQGNQPQHF
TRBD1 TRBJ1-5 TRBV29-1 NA TGCAGCGTTGCAGGACAGGGGACTCAGCCCCAGCATTTT CSVAGQGTQPQHF
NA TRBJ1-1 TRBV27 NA TGTGCCAGCAGTTCACGACAGGACAACACTGAAGCTTTCTTT CASSSRQDNTEAFF
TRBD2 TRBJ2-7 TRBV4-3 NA TGCGCCAGCAGCCAAGATAGGTTTGCTAGCGGCTACGAGCAGTACTTC CASSQDRFASGYEQYF
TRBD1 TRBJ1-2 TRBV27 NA TGTGCCAGCAGTTATGGGACAGGTAATGGCTACACCTTC CASSYGTGNGYTF
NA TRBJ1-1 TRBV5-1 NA TGCGCCAGCAGCTTGTCTGGAGGGGACACTGAAGCTTTCTTT CASSLSGGDTEAFF
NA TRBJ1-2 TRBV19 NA TGTGCCAGTAAGTTTCGGGGTGACTATGGATATGGCTACACCTTC CASKFRGDYGYGYTF
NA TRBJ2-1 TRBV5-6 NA TGTGCCAGCATGCTAAGGGGCGATGAGCAGTTCTTC CASMLRGDEQFF
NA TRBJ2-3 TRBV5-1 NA TGCGCCAGCAGCCTCGGGAGCCCCTCCACAGATACGCAGTATTTT CASSLGSPSTDTQYF
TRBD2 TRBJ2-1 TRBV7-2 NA TGTGCCAGCAGCTTAGTCGGGGCCGTACTAGCGGGAAGAAACAATGAGCAGTTCTTC CASSLVGAVLAGRNNEQFF
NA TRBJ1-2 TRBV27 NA TGTGCCAGCAGTTTAACTAGCGACGGGGGCTACACCTTC CASSLTSDGGYTF
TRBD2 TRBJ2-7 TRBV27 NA TGTGCCAGCAGTTCCTTATGGACTAGCGGGGTACCCTACGAGCAGTACTTC CASSSLWTSGVPYEQYF
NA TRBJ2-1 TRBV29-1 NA TGCAGCGTTGTCTACCAGGACAATGAGCAGTTCTTC CSVVYQDNEQFF
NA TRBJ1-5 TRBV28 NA TGTGCCAGCACCAGACCCCAGGCAAATCAGCCCCAGCATTTT CASTRPQANQPQHF
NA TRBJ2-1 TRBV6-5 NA TGTGCCAGCCAGACTAGATACTCCTACAATGAGCAGTTCTTC CASQTRYSYNEQFF
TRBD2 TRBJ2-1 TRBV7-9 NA TGTGCCAGCAGTTATTCTAGCGGGAGGGCCTATGAGCAGTTCTTC CASSYSSGRAYEQFF
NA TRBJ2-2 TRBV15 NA TGTGCCACCAGCAGAGAGGCGAACAGCTACACCGGGGAGCTGTTTTTT CATSREANSYTGELFF
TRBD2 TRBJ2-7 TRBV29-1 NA TGCAGCGTTGGTCCCCGTCTAGCGGCCTACGAGCAGTACTTC CSVGPRLAAYEQYF
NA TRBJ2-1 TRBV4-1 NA TGCGCCAGCAGGCGGACTACGAGCTCCTACAATGAGCAGTTCTTC CASRRTTSSYNEQFF